This T cell receptor beta chain was identified in a study of persistence of HIV-infected CD4 T cells. Study-level information: Donors were ART-treated; their CMV- and Gag-responding CD4+ T cells were isolated. Findings of the study overall: TCR oligoclonality correlated with proviral oligoclonality in the same sorted populations. TCR analyses could not target the rare provirus-carrying CMV-responding cells. Antigen-responding cells were enriched for degenerate expanded CDR3beta sequences.

Lysates of CMV-infected fibroblasts at 9.5 to 10 ug/mL stimulated these cells. Memory cells lacking CD40L and CD69 with high CD45RO were sorted. V dropped 0 bases and J dropped 0; count of bases not matched to a gene: 10. The CDR3 consists of 18 residues. Germline V lookup: CDR1 SGHNT, CDR2 YENEEA. There are a few counts of this clone. Its antigen is unknown. The immunoSEQ assay was version 4, run in survey mode. Profiled with immunoSEQ multiplex PCR; TCRdb holds only in-frame clones, not every one. The data show about 33,000 clones, with roughly 82% seen just once and under 7.5% held by the top ten. The J gene is TRBJ1-1, the V gene TRBV11-3; 7 bases align to TRBD1. This clonotype was obtained from an adult woman with HIV who was CMV-seropositive. Source: CD4+ T cells sorted from PBMCs after roughly 17-hour stimulation, taken from a patient who received antiretroviral therapy. CDR3 amino acids: CASSLDRGWTGMNTEAFF. The CDR3, as DNA: TGTGCCAGCAGCTTAGACAGGGGATGGACAGGAATGAACACTGAAGCTTTCTTT.